The entry below gives a single T cell receptor beta chain sequence along with its context. These data originate in a study of blood T cell repertoires in COVID-19. As processed by the authors: Reference gene primer amplification gave nucleated cell count estimates. Sequenced by immunoSEQ multiplex PCR; TCRdb stores in-frame clones only, minus some. V, J and clone size derive from that table, while D and trimming were established from the DNA sequence. Here the sample spans over 300,000 clones, 85% to 90% being singletons. V gave up 3 bases and J gave up 1 base, with 9 bases separating them. CDR1 LGHDT and CDR2 YNNKEL come from the germline V gene (reference sequence). The CDR3 has 14 amino acids.

The sample consisted of PBMCs or T cells enriched from blood (not recorded which). The receptor's source is a young woman who had recovered from COVID-19. The gene calls are TRBV3-1 (or the pseudogene TRBV3-2) and TRBJ1-2; D unclear. This chain's CDR3 is CASSHQQYNYGYTF. As DNA, the CDR3 is TGTGCCAGCAGCCACCAACAGTATAACTATGGCTACACCTTC.